These 21 T cell receptor beta chains were sequenced from one sample in a study of T cells expressing NK-cell markers. No DNA is given; TCRdb re-called the 5' RACE reads and lists each CDR3 protein once. This listing includes 200,000 to 300,000 distinct CDR3 sequences. Sequenced input: blood T cells: a sorted CD56 or NKG2C T cell subset, CD4+ or CD8+ T cells, or bulk PBMC T cells (not recorded which). The receptors were sampled from a woman between 18 and 75 years old in good health.

The V call is TRBV20-1, the J call TRBJ1-4; TCRdb proposes TRBD1, but this gene call is untestable without DNA. This CDR3 comprises 14 residues. Germline CDR1 is DFQATT and CDR2 is SNEGSKA (reference sequence). CDR3 protein: CSAFHSRGNEKLFF.

The chain joins TRBV5-4 to TRBJ2-1. Germline CDR1 is SGHNT and CDR2 is YYREEE (reference sequence). The CDR3 has 15 amino acids. The CDR3 spells CASGHGGDTYNEQFF.

The rearrangement links TRBV6-2 or TRBV6-3 to TRBJ1-5. In germline, CDR1 is MNHEY, CDR2 SVGEGT. CDR3 size: 14 residues. Here the CDR3 reads CASKVDSGNQPQHF.

The J gene is TRBJ2-3, the V gene TRBV20-1; TCRdb's assignment of TRBD2 cannot be checked, as there is no DNA. CDR1 is DFQATT, CDR2 SNEGSKA, per germline (reference sequence). The length of the CDR3 is 16 residues. The CDR3 is CSATGLAGGYTDTQYF.

V gene TRBV10-3 combines with J gene TRBJ2-3; TCRdb picks TRBD2, but there is no DNA to check that call. This CDR3 contains 15 residues. Germline V CDR1 and CDR2: ENHRY, SYGVKD. CDR3 sequence: CAIREDYASTDTQYF.

This sequence joins TRBV7-2 and TRBJ2-2; TCRdb's assignment of TRBD2 cannot be checked, as there is no DNA. In germline, CDR1 is SGHTA, CDR2 FQGNSA. This CDR3 region has 15 residues. This chain's CDR3 is CASSLAGGHGGELFF.

The chain links TRBV7-7 to TRBJ2-1; absent DNA, TCRdb's TRBD1 call cannot be checked. The CDR3 is 13 residues long. Germline V gene sequence: CDR1 SSHAT, CDR2 FNYEAQ (reference sequence). Here the CDR3 reads CASSFQGVDEQFF.

CDR3 loop: CASSTGDRASTDTQYF. The chain links TRBV9 to TRBJ2-3; TCRdb's D call, TRBD1, is unchecked because there is no DNA. Germline values: CDR1 SGDLS, CDR2 YYNGEE. The length of the CDR3 is 16 residues. Full variable domain (rest looked up from reference TRBV9 and TRBJ2-3): DSGVTQTPKHLITATGQRVTLRCSPRSGDLSVYWYQQSLDQGLQFLIQYYNGEERAKGNILERFSAQQFPDLHSELNLSSLELGDSALYFCASSTGDRASTDTQYFGPGTRLTVL.

The V and J genes are TRBV23-1 and TRBJ1-2. TRBV23-1 is an open reading frame whose function is uncertain. This CDR3 region has 15 residues. This CDR3 reads CASNPGSGSVCGYTF.

The chain uses TRBV7-9 and TRBJ1-6; TCRdb's D gene call, TRBD1, goes unchecked for lack of DNA. Germline-derived CDR1 and CDR2 are SEHNR and FQNEAQ (reference sequence). The length of the CDR3 is 16 residues. The CDR3 loop reads CASTFLGGQSNSPLHF. Combining the CDR3 with reference TRBV7-9 and TRBJ1-6 gives the whole variable domain DTGVSQNPRHKITKRGQNVTFRCDPISEHNRLYWYRQTLGQGPEFLTYFQNEAQLEKSRLLSDRFSAERPKGSFSTLEIQRTEQGDSAMYLCASTFLGGQSNSPLHFGNGTRLTVT.

V is TRBV25-1 and J is TRBJ2-1; the D gene TCRdb calls, TRBD1, cannot be checked with no DNA. This CDR3 is built from 12 residues. Germline-derived CDR1 and CDR2 are MGHDK and SYGVNS. The CDR3 sequence is CASRDRGNEQFF.

The rearrangement uses TRBV20-1 and TRBJ2-1; TCRdb's D gene call, TRBD1, goes unchecked for lack of DNA. CDR3 length: 17 residues. The germline V gene encodes CDR1 DFQATT and CDR2 SNEGSKA (reference sequence). This CDR3 is CSASGSRAESSYNEQFF.

V and J are TRBV5-1 and TRBJ1-2. Germline CDR1 reads SGHRS; CDR2 reads YFSETQ. The CDR3 is 13 residues long. Here the CDR3 reads CASSSEWETGYTF. The full variable domain, in which reference TRBV5-1 and TRBJ1-2 provide the parts outside the CDR3, is KAGVTQTPRYLIKTRGQQVTLSCSPISGHRSVSWYQQTPGQGLQFLFEYFSETQRNKGNFPGRFSGRQFSNSRSEMNVSTLELGDSALYLCASSSEWETGYTFGSGTRLTVV.

The CDR3 region is CAWQGGSSNTEAFF. This chain connects TRBV7-4 to TRBJ1-1; TCRdb calls TRBD1, which cannot be checked without DNA. Per the germline V gene, CDR1 is SGHVT and CDR2 is SQSDAQ. The CDR3 totals 14 residues.

The J gene is TRBJ2-7, the V gene TRBV20-1; the TRBD2 assignment by TCRdb is unverifiable without DNA. The CDR3 extends over 14 amino acids. Germline loops: CDR1 DFQATT, CDR2 SNEGSKA (reference sequence). The CDR3 sequence is CSASTSGYTYEQYF.

The chain links TRBV7-2 to TRBJ1-1; TCRdb reports TRBD1, a call that lacks DNA to check it against. The CDR3 is 14 residues long. CDR1 and CDR2 (germline): SGHTA, FQGNSA. The CDR3 spells CASSSLTVNTEAFF. The whole variable domain, remainder taken from reference TRBV7-2 and TRBJ1-1, is GAGVSQSPSNKVTEKGKDVELRCDPISGHTALYWYRQSLGQGLEFLIYFQGNSAPDKSGLPSDRFSAERTGGSVSTLTIQRTQQEDSAVYLCASSSLTVNTEAFFGQGTRLTVV.

CDR3 loop: CASSSFWTSPSYNERFF. This chain uses TRBV7-9 with TRBJ2-1; TCRdb lists TRBD2, though no DNA is available to test this call. CDR3 length: 17 residues. Germline CDR1 is SEHNR and CDR2 is FQNEAQ (reference sequence). The full variable domain, completed using reference TRBV7-9 and TRBJ2-1, is DTGVSQNPRHKITKRGQNVTFRCDPISEHNRLYWYRQTLGQGPEFLTYFQNEAQLEKSRLLSDRFSAERPKGSFSTLEIQRTEQGDSAMYLCASSSFWTSPSYNERFFGPGTRLTVL.

The V and J genes are TRBV14 and TRBJ2-5; TCRdb gives TRBD1 as the D gene, but with no DNA this cannot be confirmed. There are 15 residues in the CDR3. Per the germline V gene, CDR1 is SGHDN and CDR2 is FVKESK. CDR3 sequence reads: CASSPQQGLQETQYF.

V usage is TRBV20-1 and J usage is TRBJ1-4; TCRdb proposes TRBD1, but this gene call is untestable without DNA. Germline V gives CDR1 DFQATT, CDR2 SNEGSKA (reference sequence). This CDR3 contains 12 residues. CDR3 amino acids: CSASDRGEKLFF.

This rearrangement joins TRBV6-1 to TRBJ2-7; TCRdb names TRBD1, which stays unverified in the absence of DNA. CDR1 MNHNS and CDR2 SASEGT come from the germline V gene. There are 13 residues in the CDR3. The CDR3 spells CASAQGGGYEQYF.

The chain recombines TRBV7-9 with TRBJ2-4; TCRdb lists TRBD1, though no DNA is available to test this call. This CDR3 spans 14 amino acids. Germline V CDR1 and CDR2: SEHNR, FQNEAQ (reference sequence). The CDR3 sequence: CASSPGQGKNIQYF.